This T cell receptor beta chain was captured by sequencing in a study of cytomegalovirus exposure and HLA in healthy donors. V dropped 4 bases and J dropped 2; count of bases not matched to a gene: 3. The CDR3 extends over 14 amino acids. Germline loops: CDR1 MNHNS, CDR2 SASEGT. Here immunoSEQ multiplex PCR was the method, and the copy in TCRdb shows in-frame clones only, minus some. The sample yields over 200,000 clones, approximately 87% seen once. A few counts support this clone. Input material: PBMCs. The receptor's source is a woman younger than 35 in good health and CMV-seronegative. The gene calls are TRBV6-1 and TRBJ2-7; TRBD1 matches at 9 bases. The chain's CDR3 is CASSVTGGPYEQYF. For the CDR3, the DNA is TGTGCCAGCAGTGTGACAGGGGGTCCCTACGAGCAGTACTTC.